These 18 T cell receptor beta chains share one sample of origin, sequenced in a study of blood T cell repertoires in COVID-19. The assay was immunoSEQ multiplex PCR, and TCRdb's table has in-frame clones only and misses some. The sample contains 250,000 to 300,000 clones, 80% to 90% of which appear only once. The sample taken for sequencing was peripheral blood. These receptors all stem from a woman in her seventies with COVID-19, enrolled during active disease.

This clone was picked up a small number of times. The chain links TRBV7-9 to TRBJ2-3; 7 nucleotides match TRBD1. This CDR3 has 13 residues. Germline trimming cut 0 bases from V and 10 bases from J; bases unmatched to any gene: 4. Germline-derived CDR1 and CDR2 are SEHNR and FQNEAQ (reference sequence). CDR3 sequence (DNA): TGTGCCAGCAGCTTAGCGCAGGGGGTCCCGCAGTATTTT. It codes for CASSLAQGVPQYF.

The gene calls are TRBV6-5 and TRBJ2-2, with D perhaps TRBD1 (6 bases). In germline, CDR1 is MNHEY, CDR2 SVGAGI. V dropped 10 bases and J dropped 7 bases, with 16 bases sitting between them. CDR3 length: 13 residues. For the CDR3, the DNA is TGTGCCACCGAGGGGGTAATAGACGGGGAGCTGTTTTTT. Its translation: CATEGVIDGELFF.

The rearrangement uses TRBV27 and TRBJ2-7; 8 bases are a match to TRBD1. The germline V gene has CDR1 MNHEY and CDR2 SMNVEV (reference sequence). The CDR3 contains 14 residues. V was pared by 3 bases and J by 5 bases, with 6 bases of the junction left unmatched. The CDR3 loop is CASSLARGPNEQYF. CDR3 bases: TGTGCCAGCAGTTTGGCCAGGGGGCCGAACGAGCAGTACTTC.

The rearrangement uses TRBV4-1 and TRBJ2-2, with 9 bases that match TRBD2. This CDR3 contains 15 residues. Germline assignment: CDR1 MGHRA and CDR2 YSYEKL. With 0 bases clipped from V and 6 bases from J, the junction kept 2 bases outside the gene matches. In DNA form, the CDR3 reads TGCGCCAGCAGCCAAGATGGCGGGGGGGCCGGGGAGCTGTTTTTT. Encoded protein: CASSQDGGGAGELFF.

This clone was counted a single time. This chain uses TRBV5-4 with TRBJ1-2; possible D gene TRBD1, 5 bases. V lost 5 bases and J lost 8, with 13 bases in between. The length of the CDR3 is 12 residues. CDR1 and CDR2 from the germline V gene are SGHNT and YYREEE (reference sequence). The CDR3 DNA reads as TGTGCCAGCAGACAACGGGGGGGAGGCTACACCTTC. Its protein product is CASRQRGGGYTF.

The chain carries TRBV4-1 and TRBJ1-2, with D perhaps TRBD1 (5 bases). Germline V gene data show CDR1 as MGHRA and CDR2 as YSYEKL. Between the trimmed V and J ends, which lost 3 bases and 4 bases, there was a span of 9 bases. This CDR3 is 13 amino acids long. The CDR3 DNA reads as TGCGCCAGCAGCCAGGGGCAGCGCTATGGCTACACCTTC. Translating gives CASSQGQRYGYTF.

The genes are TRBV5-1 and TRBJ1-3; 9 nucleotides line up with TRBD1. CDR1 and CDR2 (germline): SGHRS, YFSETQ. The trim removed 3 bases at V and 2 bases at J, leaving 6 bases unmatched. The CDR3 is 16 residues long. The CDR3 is CASSSSGTGTGNTIYF. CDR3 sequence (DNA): TGCGCCAGCAGCTCGTCCGGGACAGGGACTGGAAACACCATATATTTT. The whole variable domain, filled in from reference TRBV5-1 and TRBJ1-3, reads KAGVTQTPRYLIKTRGQQVTLSCSPISGHRSVSWYQQTPGQGLQFLFEYFSETQRNKGNFPGRFSGRQFSNSRSEMNVSTLELGDSALYLCASSSSGTGTGNTIYFGEGSWLTVV.

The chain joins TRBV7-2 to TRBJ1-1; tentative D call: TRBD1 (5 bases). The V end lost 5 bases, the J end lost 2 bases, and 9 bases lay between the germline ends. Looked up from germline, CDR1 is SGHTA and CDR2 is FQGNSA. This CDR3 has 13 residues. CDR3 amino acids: CASSQTVNTEAFF. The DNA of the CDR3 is TGTGCCAGCAGCCAGACAGTTAACACTGAAGCTTTCTTT.

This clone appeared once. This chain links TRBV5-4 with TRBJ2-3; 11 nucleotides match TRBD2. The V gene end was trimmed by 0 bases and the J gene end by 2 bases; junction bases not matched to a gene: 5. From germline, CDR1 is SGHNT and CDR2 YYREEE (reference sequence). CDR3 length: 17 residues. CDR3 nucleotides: TGTGCCAGCAGCTTGGGGCTAGCGGGGGGAAACACAGATACGCAGTATTTT. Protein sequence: CASSLGLAGGNTDTQYF.

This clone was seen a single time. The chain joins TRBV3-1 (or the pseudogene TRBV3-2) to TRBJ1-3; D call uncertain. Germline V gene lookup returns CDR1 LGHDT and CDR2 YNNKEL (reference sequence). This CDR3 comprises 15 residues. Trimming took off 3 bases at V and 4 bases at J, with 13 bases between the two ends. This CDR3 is CASSQVSIGGNTIYF. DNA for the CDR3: TGTGCCAGCAGCCAGGTCTCGATCGGGGGAAACACCATATATTTT.

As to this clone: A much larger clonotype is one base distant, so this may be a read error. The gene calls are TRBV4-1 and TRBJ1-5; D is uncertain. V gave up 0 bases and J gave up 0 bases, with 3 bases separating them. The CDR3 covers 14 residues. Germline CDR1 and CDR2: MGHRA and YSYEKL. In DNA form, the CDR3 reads TGCGCCAGCAGCCAAGATAATAGCAATCAGCCCCAGCATTTT. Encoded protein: CASSQDNSNQPQHF.

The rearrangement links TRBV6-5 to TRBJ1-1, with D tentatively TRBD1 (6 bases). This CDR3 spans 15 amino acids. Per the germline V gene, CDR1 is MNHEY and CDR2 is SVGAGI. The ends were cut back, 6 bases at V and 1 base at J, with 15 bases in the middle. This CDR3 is CASRDRRGANTEAFF. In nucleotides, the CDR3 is TGTGCCAGCAGAGACAGGAGAGGGGCGAACACTGAAGCTTTCTTT.

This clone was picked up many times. The CDR3 spells CASSTRGVYNEQFF. The CDR3 region has the DNA TGTGCCAGCAGCACCCGCGGGGTTTACAATGAGCAGTTCTTC. The chain links TRBV6-5 to TRBJ2-1; tentatively, D is TRBD2 (6 bases). Trimming left V 6 bases short and J 4 bases short, with 13 bases between. Germline V gene data show CDR1 as MNHEY and CDR2 as SVGAGI. This CDR3 has 14 residues.

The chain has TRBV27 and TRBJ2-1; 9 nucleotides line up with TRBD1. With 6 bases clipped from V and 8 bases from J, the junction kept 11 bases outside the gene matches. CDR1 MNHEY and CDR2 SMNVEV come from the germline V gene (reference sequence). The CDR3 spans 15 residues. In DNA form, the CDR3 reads TGTGCCAGCAGCCCACGGACAGGGGCTTGGGATGAGCAGTTCTTC. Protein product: CASSPRTGAWDEQFF.

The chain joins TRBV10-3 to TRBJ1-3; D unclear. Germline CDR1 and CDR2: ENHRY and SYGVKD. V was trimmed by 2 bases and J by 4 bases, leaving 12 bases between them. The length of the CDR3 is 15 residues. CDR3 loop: CAISESTGTGNTIYF. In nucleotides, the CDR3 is TGTGCCATCAGTGAGAGTACGGGAACGGGAAACACCATATATTTT.

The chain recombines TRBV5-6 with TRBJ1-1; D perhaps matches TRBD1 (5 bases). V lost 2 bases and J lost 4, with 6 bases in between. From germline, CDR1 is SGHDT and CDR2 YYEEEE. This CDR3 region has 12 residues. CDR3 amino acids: CASSFGGTEAFF. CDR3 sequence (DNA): TGTGCCAGCAGCTTCGGGGGCACTGAAGCTTTCTTT.

The DNA for the CDR3 is TGTGCCAGCAGTTACTCGACAAGCATGAACACTGAAGCTTTCTTT. It specifies CASSYSTSMNTEAFF. The chain recombines TRBV6-6 with TRBJ1-1, with D unresolved. CDR3 length: 15 amino acids. V shed 0 bases and J shed 0 bases, with 8 bases lying between them. Germline values: CDR1 MNHNY, CDR2 SVGAGI (reference sequence).

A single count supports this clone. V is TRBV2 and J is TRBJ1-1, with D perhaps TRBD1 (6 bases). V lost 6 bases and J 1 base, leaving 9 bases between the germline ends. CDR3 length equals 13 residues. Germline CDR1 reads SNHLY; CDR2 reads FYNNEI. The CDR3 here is CASRDSTNTEAFF. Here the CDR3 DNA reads TGTGCCAGCAGGGACAGTACGAACACTGAAGCTTTCTTT.